This T cell receptor beta chain was sequenced in a study of shared clonotypes between healthy human individuals. This CDR3 spans 13 amino acids. Germline V gene sequence: CDR1 KGHSH, CDR2 LQKENI. Trimming took 2 bases from V and 7 from J, leaving 12 bases between them. TCRdb's table, derived via immunoSEQ multiplex PCR, lists solely in-frame clones and lacks some. The table has around 2.5 million clones, under 95% seen once. Sequencing used naive CD4+ T cells from PBMCs. Subset here: CD45RA+ positively selected. The V gene is TRBV18, the J gene TRBJ2-7; a possible D gene is TRBD2 (5 bases). The sequence came from a man between 18 and 29 years old in good health. Some clones in this sample may be carry-over from other donors' samples. The CDR3 is CASSPVPPGEQYF. CDR3 nucleotides: TGTGCCAGCTCACCAGTCCCACCGGGGGAGCAGTACTTC. The full variable domain, completed using reference TRBV18 and TRBJ2-7, is NAGVMQNPRHLVRRRGQEARLRCSPMKGHSHVYWYRQLPEEGLKFMVYLQKENIIDESGMPKERFSAEFPKEGPSILRIQQVVRGDSAAYFCASSPVPPGEQYFGPGTRLTVT.